This T cell receptor (beta chain) was captured by sequencing in a study of cytomegalovirus exposure and HLA in healthy donors. V lost 8 bases and J 6 bases, leaving 17 bases between the germline ends. Looked up from germline, CDR1 is MNHEY and CDR2 is SVGAGI. CDR3 size: 13 residues. The PCR had 60 Vbeta and 13 Jbeta primers. Only in-frame clones appear in the TCRdb table, and some are missing; sequencing was by immunoSEQ multiplex PCR. The repertoire holds roughly 200,000 clones, around three quarters seen once, with under 0.75% in the top ten. The sequence was collected from a middle-aged woman in good health and CMV-seronegative. The specimen sequenced was PBMCs. The chain is built from TRBV6-5 and TRBJ2-7; the D gene is possibly TRBD1 (5 bases). Written as DNA, the CDR3 is TGTGCCAGCTCCCAACCGCGAAGGGGCGAGCAGTACTTC. It codes for CASSQPRRGEQYF.